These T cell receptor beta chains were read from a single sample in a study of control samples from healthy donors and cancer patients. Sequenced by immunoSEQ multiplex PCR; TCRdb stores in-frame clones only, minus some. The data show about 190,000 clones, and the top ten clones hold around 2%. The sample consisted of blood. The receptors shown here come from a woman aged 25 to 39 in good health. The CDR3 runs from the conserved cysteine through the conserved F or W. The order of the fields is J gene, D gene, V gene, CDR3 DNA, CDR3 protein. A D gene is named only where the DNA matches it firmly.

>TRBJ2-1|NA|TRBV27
TGTGCCAGCAGTTTATTAGCTAGCTCGGTCTACAATGAGCAGTTCTTC
CASSLLASSVYNEQFF
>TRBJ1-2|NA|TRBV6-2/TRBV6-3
TGTGCCAGCAGTGGAGACTATGGCTACACCTTC
CASSGDYGYTF
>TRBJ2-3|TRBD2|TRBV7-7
TGTGCTAGCAGCTTGGGACTAGCAGCCACAGATACGCAGTATTTT
CASSLGLAATDTQYF
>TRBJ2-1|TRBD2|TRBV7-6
TGTGCCAGCAGCGGGGGGGTCAGGGAAGGGTTGGGTGAGCAGTTCTTC
CASSGGVREGLGEQFF
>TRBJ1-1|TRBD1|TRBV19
TGTGCCTCGAAGAACGGGACAGCTAGGAACACTGAAGCTTTCTTT
CASKNGTARNTEAFF
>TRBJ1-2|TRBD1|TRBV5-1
TGCGCCAGCAGCTTGGTTGAGGGTGCGGCAGGGGGATACTACACCTTC
CASSLVEGAAGGYYTF
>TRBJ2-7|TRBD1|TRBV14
TGTGCCAGCAGCCCCTGGACAGGGGGCGAGAGCGCTGGCGAGCAGTACTTC
CASSPWTGGESAGEQYF
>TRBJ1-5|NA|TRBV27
TGTGCCAGCAGTTCTCCGGGGGAGAATCAGCCCCAGCATTTT
CASSSPGENQPQHF
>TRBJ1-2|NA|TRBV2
TGTGCCAGCTCCCCGGGCCCCTGGAGCTATGGCTACACCTTC
CASSPGPWSYGYTF
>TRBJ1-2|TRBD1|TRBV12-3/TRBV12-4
TGTGCCAGCAGCTTGACAGGGGAATTGGGCTACACCTTC
CASSLTGELGYTF
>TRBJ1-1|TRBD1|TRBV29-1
TGCAGCGCGATCAATCCGGGGACAGCCAAAGCTTTCTTT
CSAINPGTAKAFF
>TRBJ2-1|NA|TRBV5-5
TGTGCCAGCAGCTTCGGGGGAGCTAGTACGAATGAGCAGTTCTTC
CASSFGGASTNEQFF
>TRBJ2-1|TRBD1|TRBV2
TGTGCCAGCAACCCGCGGACAGGGAACAATGAGCAGTTCTTC
CASNPRTGNNEQFF
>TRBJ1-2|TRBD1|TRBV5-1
TGCGCCAGCAGCCCCACAAACAGGGGCTATGGCTACACCTTC
CASSPTNRGYGYTF
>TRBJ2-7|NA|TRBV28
TGTGCCAGCGGACGGGCCGAGCAGTACTTC
CASGRAEQYF
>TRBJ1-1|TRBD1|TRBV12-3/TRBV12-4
TGTGCCAGCAGTGCCAACAGGGGGCTGCTAGCTTTCTTT
CASSANRGLLAFF